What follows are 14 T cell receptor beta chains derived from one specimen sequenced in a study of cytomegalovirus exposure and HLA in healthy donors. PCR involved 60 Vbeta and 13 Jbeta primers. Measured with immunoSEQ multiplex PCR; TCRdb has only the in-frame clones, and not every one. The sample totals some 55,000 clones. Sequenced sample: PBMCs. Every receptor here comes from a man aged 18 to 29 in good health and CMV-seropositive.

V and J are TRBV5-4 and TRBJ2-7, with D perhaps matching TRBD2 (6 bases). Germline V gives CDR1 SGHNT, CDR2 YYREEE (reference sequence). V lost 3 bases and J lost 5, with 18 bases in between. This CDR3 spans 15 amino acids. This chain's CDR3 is CASSSLAEVNHEQYF. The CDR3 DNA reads TGTGCCAGCAGCTCTTTAGCGGAAGTCAACCACGAGCAGTACTTC. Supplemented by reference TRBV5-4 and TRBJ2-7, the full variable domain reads ETGVTQSPTHLIKTRGQQVTLRCSSQSGHNTVSWYQQALGQGPQFIFQYYREEENGRGNFPPRFSGLQFPNYSSELNVNALELDDSALYLCASSSLAEVNHEQYFGPGTRLTVT.

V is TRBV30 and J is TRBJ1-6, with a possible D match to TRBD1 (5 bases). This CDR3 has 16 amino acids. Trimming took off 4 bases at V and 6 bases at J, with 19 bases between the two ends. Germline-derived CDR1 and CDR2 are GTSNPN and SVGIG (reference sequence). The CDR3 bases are TGTGCCTGGACAGTACGGGGGGGATGGGGTAATTCACCCCTCCACTTT. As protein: CAWTVRGGWGNSPLHF.

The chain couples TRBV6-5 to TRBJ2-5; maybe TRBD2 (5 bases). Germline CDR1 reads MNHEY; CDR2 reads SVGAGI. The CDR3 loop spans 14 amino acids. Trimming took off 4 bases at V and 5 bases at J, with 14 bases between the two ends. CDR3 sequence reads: CASSFFGDKETQYF. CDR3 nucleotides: TGTGCCAGCAGTTTTTTCGGGGATAAGGAGACCCAGTACTTC.

CDR3 DNA: TGCAGCGCTCTAGCGACAGGGGGTATAAACGAGCAGTACTTC. Translating it yields CSALATGGINEQYF. This chain joins TRBV29-1 and TRBJ2-7, with TRBD1 identical over 9 bases. V trimming: 7 bases; J trimming: 5 bases; junction bases outside the gene matches: 12. The CDR3 is made up of 14 amino acids. Per germline, CDR1 SQVTM and CDR2 ANQGSEA.

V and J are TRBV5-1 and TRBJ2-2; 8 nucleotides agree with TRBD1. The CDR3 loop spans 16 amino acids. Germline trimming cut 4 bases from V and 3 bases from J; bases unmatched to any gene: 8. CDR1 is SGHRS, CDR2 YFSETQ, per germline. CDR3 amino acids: CASSPRGGQDTGELFF. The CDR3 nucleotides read TGCGCCAGCAGCCCGAGAGGGGGACAGGACACCGGGGAGCTGTTTTTT. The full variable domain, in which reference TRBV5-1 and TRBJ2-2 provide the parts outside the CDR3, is KAGVTQTPRYLIKTRGQQVTLSCSPISGHRSVSWYQQTPGQGLQFLFEYFSETQRNKGNFPGRFSGRQFSNSRSEMNVSTLELGDSALYLCASSPRGGQDTGELFFGEGSRLTVL.

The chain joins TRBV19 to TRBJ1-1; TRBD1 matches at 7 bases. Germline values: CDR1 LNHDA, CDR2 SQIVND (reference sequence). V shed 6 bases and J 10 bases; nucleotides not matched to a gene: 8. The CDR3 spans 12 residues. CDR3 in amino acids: CASRKRQGAAFF. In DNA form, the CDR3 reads TGTGCCAGTAGAAAACGACAGGGTGCAGCTTTCTTT.

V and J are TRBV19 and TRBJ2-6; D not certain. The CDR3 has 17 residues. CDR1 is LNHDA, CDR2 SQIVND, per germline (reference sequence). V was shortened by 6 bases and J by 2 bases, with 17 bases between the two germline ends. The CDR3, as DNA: TGTGCCAGTAGGGTACAGTATCAGAAGACTGGGGCCAACGTCCTGACTTTC. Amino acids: CASRVQYQKTGANVLTF.

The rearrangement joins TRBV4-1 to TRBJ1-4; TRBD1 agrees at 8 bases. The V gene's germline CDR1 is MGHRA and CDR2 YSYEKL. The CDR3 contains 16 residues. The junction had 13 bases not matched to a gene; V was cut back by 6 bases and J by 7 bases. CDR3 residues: CASSQGSGQGGEKLFF. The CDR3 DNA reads TGCGCCAGCAGTCAGGGGTCAGGACAGGGAGGTGAAAAACTGTTTTTT.

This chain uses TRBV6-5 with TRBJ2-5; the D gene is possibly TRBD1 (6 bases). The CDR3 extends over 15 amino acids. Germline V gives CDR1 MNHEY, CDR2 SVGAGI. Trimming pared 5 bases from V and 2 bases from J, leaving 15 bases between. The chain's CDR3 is CASSNQQGPQETQYF. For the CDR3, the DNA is TGTGCCAGCAGTAACCAACAGGGTCCTCAAGAGACCCAGTACTTC.

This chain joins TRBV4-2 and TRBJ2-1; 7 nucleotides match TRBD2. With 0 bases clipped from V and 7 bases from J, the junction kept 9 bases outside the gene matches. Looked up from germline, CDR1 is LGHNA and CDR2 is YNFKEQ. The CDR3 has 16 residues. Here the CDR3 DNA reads TGTGCCAGCAGCCAAGAAGGCGGGAGAAGGGGAAATGAGCAGTTCTTC. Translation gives CASSQEGGRRGNEQFF.

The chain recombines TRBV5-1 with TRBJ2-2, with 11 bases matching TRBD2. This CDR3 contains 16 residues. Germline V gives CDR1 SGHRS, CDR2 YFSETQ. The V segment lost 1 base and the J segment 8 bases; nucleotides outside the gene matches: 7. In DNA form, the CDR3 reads TGCGCCAGCAGCTTGACTAGCGGGAGAAACGGAGGGGAGCTGTTTTTT. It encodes CASSLTSGRNGGELFF.

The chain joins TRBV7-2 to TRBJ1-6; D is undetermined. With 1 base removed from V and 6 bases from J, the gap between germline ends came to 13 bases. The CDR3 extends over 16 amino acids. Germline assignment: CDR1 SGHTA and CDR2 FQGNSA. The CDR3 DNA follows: TGTGCCAGCAGCTTAGTATCCGGGATCAGTAATTCACCCCTCCACTTT. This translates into CASSLVSGISNSPLHF.

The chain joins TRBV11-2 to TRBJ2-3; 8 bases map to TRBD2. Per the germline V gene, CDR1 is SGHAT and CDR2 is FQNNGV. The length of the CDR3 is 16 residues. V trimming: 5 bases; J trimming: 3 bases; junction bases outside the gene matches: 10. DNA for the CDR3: TGTGCCAGCAGCCCCCGGGGGGGCCATGTGACAGATACGCAGTATTTT. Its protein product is CASSPRGGHVTDTQYF.

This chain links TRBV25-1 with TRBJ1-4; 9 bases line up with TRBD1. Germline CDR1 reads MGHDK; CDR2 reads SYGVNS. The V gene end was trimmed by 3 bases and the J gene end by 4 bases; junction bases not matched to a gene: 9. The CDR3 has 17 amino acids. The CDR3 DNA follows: TGTGCCAGCAGTGATAACAGGGGGCGCCCGCTTAATGAAAAACTGTTTTTT. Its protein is CASSDNRGRPLNEKLFF.